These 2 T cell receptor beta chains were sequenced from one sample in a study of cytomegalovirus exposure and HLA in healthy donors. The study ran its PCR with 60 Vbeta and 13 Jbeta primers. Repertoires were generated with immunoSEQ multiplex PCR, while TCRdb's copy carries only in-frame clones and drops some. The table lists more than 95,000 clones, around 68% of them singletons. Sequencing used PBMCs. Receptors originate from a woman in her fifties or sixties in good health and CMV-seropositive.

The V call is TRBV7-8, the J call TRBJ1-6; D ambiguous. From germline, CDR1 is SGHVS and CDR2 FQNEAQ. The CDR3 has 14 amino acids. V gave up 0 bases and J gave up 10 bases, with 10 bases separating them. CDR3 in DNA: TGTGCCAGCAGCTTAGCTCTGTTGAGATCACCCCTCCACTTT. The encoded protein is CASSLALLRSPLHF.

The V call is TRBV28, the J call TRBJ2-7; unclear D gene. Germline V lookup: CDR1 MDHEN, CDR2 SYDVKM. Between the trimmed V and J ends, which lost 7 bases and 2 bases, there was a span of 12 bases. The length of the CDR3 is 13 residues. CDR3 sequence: CASTVSRAYEQYF. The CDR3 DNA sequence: TGTGCCAGCACCGTCTCTCGGGCCTACGAGCAGTACTTC.